This T cell receptor (beta chain) is drawn from a study of cytotoxic CD8 clonotypes in ibrutinib-treated CLL. The protocol was immunoSEQ multiplex PCR, while the TCRdb copy is restricted to in-frame clones and leaves out a portion. The sample has approximately 32,000 clones, approximately 69% seen once; the top ten hold about 27%. Only one count was recorded for this clone. V was trimmed by 6 bases and J by 0 bases, leaving 11 bases between them. The length of the CDR3 is 14 residues. Looked up from germline, CDR1 is MNHEY and CDR2 is SMNVEV (reference sequence). The sample in question was PBMCs, obtained before ibrutinib treatment. V gene TRBV27 combines with J gene TRBJ2-5; D ambiguous. This TCR derives from a human donor with chronic lymphocytic leukemia. This chain's CDR3 is CASRPGPYQETQYF. CDR3 nucleotides: TGTGCCAGCAGGCCTGGGCCGTACCAAGAGACCCAGTACTTC.